This entry lists 21 T cell receptor beta chains sequenced from one sample in a study of read filtering for tumor transcriptome and immune sequencing (dated by TCRdb to the early 2020s). Sequencing took place on an Illumina HiSeq 4000. Starting from around 420 ng RNA, TCR libraries were constructed with the Immunoverse kit using molecular barcoded adaptors that cover the alpha/delta and beta/gamma chains. TCRdb cleaned the public reads at Q25 with fastp, built clones with MiXCR and kept in-frame beta chains. Merged by CDR3 protein, the rows form single entries marked with the most common genes and DNA. The sample table records approximately 50,000 distinct CDR3 sequences; around 20% of these occur just once. The ten top clones hold about a sixth of the sample. The sequencing input was a population of CD138-negative cells sorted from bone marrow. The meaning of the sample's cell subset or site label: bone marrow mononuclear cells depleted of CD138+ plasma/myeloma cells by negative magnetic selection. Receptors originate from a donor at least 40 years old with multiple myeloma.

The sample holds many counts of this clonotype. The rearrangement joins TRBV2 to TRBJ1-1, with D perhaps matching TRBD1 (5 bases). This CDR3 spans 13 amino acids. The V and J ends lost 6 bases and 3 bases respectively, with 11 bases between them. Germline V gives CDR1 SNHLY, CDR2 FYNNEI. In DNA form, the CDR3 reads TGTGCCAGCAGCCCAGGGTTGTACACTGAAGCTTTCTTT. Its translation is CASSPGLYTEAFF.

This clonotype has ten or more counts. The chain links TRBV5-1 to TRBJ2-7; TRBD1 might be the D (6 bases). The CDR3 runs to 16 residues. The germline gives CDR1 SGHRS, CDR2 YFSETQ. V was cut by 7 bases and J by 0 bases, with 20 bases left in between. The CDR3 loop is CASPPPRTVSSYEQYF. The CDR3 DNA reads TGCGCCAGCCCCCCCCCGAGGACAGTCAGCTCCTACGAGCAGTACTTC.

The V call is TRBV12-3 or TRBV12-4, the J call TRBJ1-5; 10 bases fit TRBD1. This CDR3 spans 17 amino acids. V lost 5 bases and J lost 1; bases outside the gene matches: 8. The DNA of the CDR3 is TGTGCCAGCAGTGATCCCGGGACAGGGGCGAGCAATCAGCCCCAGCATTTT. It encodes CASSDPGTGASNQPQHF.

This clonotype showed up many times. The chain carries TRBV9 and TRBJ2-1; D possibly corresponds to TRBD2 (6 bases). The V end lost 3 bases, the J end lost 0 bases, and 13 bases lay between the germline ends. The length of the CDR3 is 16 residues. The germline V gene has CDR1 SGDLS and CDR2 YYNGEE. The CDR3 region has the DNA TGTGCCAGCAGCGCCCTGCCGGAGGGCTCCTACAATGAGCAGTTCTTC. Its protein is CASSALPEGSYNEQFF.

Regarding this clonotype: Because it lacks the conserved phenylalanine or tryptophan at the end, this CDR3 is likely a read error. The CDR3 region has the DNA TGTGCCAGCAGCTTGGACAGGGGGCAAGAGACCCAGTACCTC. Its protein is CASSLDRGQETQYL. The chain joins TRBV7-3 to TRBJ2-5, with 10 bases lining up with TRBD1. This CDR3 spans 14 amino acids. With V trimmed by 3 bases and J by 2 bases, 0 bases remained unmatched. Germline assignment: CDR1 SGHTA and CDR2 FQGTGA.

This clonotype was seen ten or more times. V is TRBV18 and J is TRBJ1-1, with 7 bases that match TRBD1. CDR1 is KGHSH and CDR2 is LQKENI in the germline V gene. V was clipped by 2 bases and J by 8 bases; unmatched bases: 2. CDR3 length: 12 residues. The CDR3 region has the DNA TGTGCCAGCTCACCAGACAGGGAGGAAGCTTTCTTT. Protein: CASSPDREEAFF.

The chain combines TRBV5-4 with TRBJ2-3, with 8 bases identical to TRBD2. Germline loops: CDR1 SGHNT, CDR2 YYREEE (reference sequence). The CDR3 runs to 17 residues. V lost 3 bases to trimming and J lost 0 bases; unmatched junction nucleotides: 9. The CDR3 loop reads CASSSRGLAPSTDTQYF. In DNA form, the CDR3 reads TGTGCCAGCAGCTCGAGAGGACTAGCTCCTAGCACAGATACGCAGTATTTT. The full variable domain, with the rest looked up from reference TRBV5-4 and TRBJ2-3, is ETGVTQSPTHLIKTRGQQVTLRCSSQSGHNTVSWYQQALGQGPQFIFQYYREEENGRGNFPPRFSGLQFPNYSSELNVNALELDDSALYLCASSSRGLAPSTDTQYFGPGTRLTVL.

A remark on this clonotype: This likely traces to a read error, being one base from a far larger clone. J is TRBJ1-6 and V is TRBV3-2; TRBD1 reflects the table's D call only, with no check against the DNA. TRBV3-2 is an annotated pseudogene. The CDR3 runs to 16 residues. The CDR3 protein is CASSQPRGTLPDEVFF. The CDR3 DNA reads TGTGCCAGCAGCCAACCTAGGGGGACACTGCCCGATGAAGTTTTCTTT.

This clonotype was seen at least ten times. The rearrangement joins TRBV4-1 to TRBJ1-4; no definite D call. The germline V and J ends were trimmed by 7 bases and 7 bases, with 16 bases remaining between them. Germline V CDR1 and CDR2: MGHRA, YSYEKL. The CDR3 is 14 residues long. The CDR3 coding sequence is TGCGCCAGCACGGACCGGAGCGCGAGTGAAAAACTGTTTTTT. It specifies CASTDRSASEKLFF.

This clonotype was counted a few times. V usage is TRBV4-1 and J usage is TRBJ1-1, with 7 positions matching TRBD1. CDR1 and CDR2 from the germline V gene are MGHRA and YSYEKL. CDR3 length: 17 amino acids. J was trimmed by 5 bases and V by 3 bases; bases with no gene match: 15. CDR3 in amino acids: CASSQTLVAQGWTEAFF. The CDR3 coding sequence is TGCGCCAGCAGCCAGACTTTAGTAGCACAGGGGTGGACTGAAGCTTTCTTT.

This clonotype was observed at least ten times. V and J are TRBV6-2 or TRBV6-3 and TRBJ1-1; D might be TRBD1 (6 bases). Trimming stripped 2 bases from V and 0 bases from J, with 10 bases between. The V gene's germline CDR1 is MNHEY and CDR2 SVGEGT. The length of the CDR3 is 15 residues. CDR3 nucleotide sequence: TGTGCCAGCAGTTACCTGCAGGGGTTGAACACTGAAGCTTTCTTT. Protein sequence: CASSYLQGLNTEAFF.

In its sample, this clonotype was seen many times. This rearrangement joins TRBV7-2 to TRBJ2-1, with D possibly being TRBD1 (5 bases). Germline V gene data show CDR1 as SGHTA and CDR2 as FQGNSA. The CDR3 consists of 17 residues. V was pared by 5 bases and J by 6 bases, with 23 bases between. The DNA of the CDR3 is TGTGCCAGCAGCACAGGCCCCCGGGCGGACCATCGCAATGAGCAGTTCTTC. Its protein product is CASSTGPRADHRNEQFF.

This clonotype was seen many times. The rearrangement joins TRBV6-5 to TRBJ2-3, with D possibly matching TRBD2 (6 bases). V was clipped by 4 bases and J by 7 bases, with 15 bases between them. This CDR3 has 14 residues. Per the germline V gene, CDR1 is MNHEY and CDR2 is SVGAGI. CDR3 in amino acids: CASSSSGDLYTQYF. In DNA form, the CDR3 reads TGTGCCAGCAGTTCCTCCGGGGACTTATATACGCAGTATTTT.

This clonotype was detected ten times or more. The chain employs TRBV28 and TRBJ1-4; the match to TRBD1 covers 9 bases. V dropped 5 bases and J dropped 8; count of bases not matched to a gene: 6. CDR1 and CDR2 from the germline V gene are MDHEN and SYDVKM. This CDR3 contains 14 residues. In nucleotides, the CDR3 is TGTGCCAGCAGTATCCGGACAGGGGTCGAAAAACTGTTTTTT. It specifies CASSIRTGVEKLFF. Full variable domain (missing parts from reference TRBV28 and TRBJ1-4): DVKVTQSSRYLVKRTGEKVFLECVQDMDHENMFWYRQDPGLGLRLIYFSYDVKMKEKGDIPEGYSVSREKKERFSLILESASTNQTSMYLCASSIRTGVEKLFFGSGTQLSVL.

The V call is TRBV12-3 or TRBV12-4, the J call TRBJ1-5; D may be TRBD1 (6 bases). V lost 5 bases and J lost 10, with 15 bases in between. The CDR3 has 13 amino acids. CDR3 amino acids: CASSQDGGHPQHF. CDR3 coding DNA: TGTGCCAGCAGTCAGGATGGGGGACATCCCCAGCATTTT.

In its sample, this clonotype was seen a few times. The genes are TRBV18 and TRBJ1-5; 7 positions agree with TRBD1. Unmatched junction bases numbered 11, after V lost 8 bases and J lost 1 base. Germline CDR1 is KGHSH and CDR2 is LQKENI. This CDR3 comprises 16 residues. The CDR3 region has the DNA TGTGCCAGCGCTTCATCCGACAGGGCCAGCAATCAGCCCCAGCATTTT. It yields the protein CASASSDRASNQPQHF.

As to this clonotype: Its ends do not fully match the called genes, so a read error is possible. CDR3 sequence (DNA): TGTGCTAGCAGCTCCGCCGGGACAGGGAACCCAGATACGCAGTATTTT. This codes for CASSSAGTGNPDTQYF. The V and J genes are TRBV7-7 and TRBJ2-3; 9 bases agree with TRBD1. Looked up from germline, CDR1 is SSHAT and CDR2 is FNYEAQ (reference sequence). The CDR3 consists of 16 residues.

This clonotype was detected a few times. The DNA of the CDR3 is TGTGCCAGCAATCCTGGGCAGGGGGCTAACATTCAGTACTTC. This sequence encodes CASNPGQGANIQYF. The gene calls are TRBV7-8 and TRBJ2-4; 8 bases are a match to TRBD1. Germline loops: CDR1 SGHVS, CDR2 FQNEAQ. Trimming at V came to 7 bases and at J to 7 bases, leaving 9 bases not matched to a gene. The CDR3 is made up of 14 amino acids.

This clonotype was recorded a few times. V gene TRBV6-4 combines with J gene TRBJ1-2; 9 nucleotides match TRBD1. CDR1 and CDR2 from the germline V gene are MRHNA and SNTAGT. The CDR3 is 15 amino acids. V lost 4 bases and J lost 3; bases outside the gene matches: 6. The CDR3 region has the DNA TGTGCCAGCAGTGTCTCCGGACAGGGGCACTATGGCTACACCTTC. Amino acids: CASSVSGQGHYGYTF.

This clonotype was detected a few times. A junction end diverges from the germline sequence, so it may reflect a read error. V is TRBV4-1 and J is TRBJ2-5, with 8 bases that match TRBD1. The CDR3 contains 16 residues. Germline CDR1 reads MGHRA; CDR2 reads YSYEKL. CDR3 sequence: CASSQDSGQGKETQYF. The CDR3 nucleotides are TGTGCCAGCAGCCAAGATAGCGGACAGGGAAAAGAGACCCAGTACTTC.

The sample holds many counts of this clonotype. The chain uses TRBV29-1 and TRBJ1-1; possibly TRBD1 for D (6 bases). CDR3 size: 14 residues. CDR1 is SQVTM and CDR2 is ANQGSEA in the germline V gene. V lost 4 bases and J lost 8, with 20 bases in between. In nucleotides, the CDR3 is TGCAGCGTTGCTACAGGGTTTCCCCCAATGGAAGCTTTCTTT. Residues: CSVATGFPPMEAFF.